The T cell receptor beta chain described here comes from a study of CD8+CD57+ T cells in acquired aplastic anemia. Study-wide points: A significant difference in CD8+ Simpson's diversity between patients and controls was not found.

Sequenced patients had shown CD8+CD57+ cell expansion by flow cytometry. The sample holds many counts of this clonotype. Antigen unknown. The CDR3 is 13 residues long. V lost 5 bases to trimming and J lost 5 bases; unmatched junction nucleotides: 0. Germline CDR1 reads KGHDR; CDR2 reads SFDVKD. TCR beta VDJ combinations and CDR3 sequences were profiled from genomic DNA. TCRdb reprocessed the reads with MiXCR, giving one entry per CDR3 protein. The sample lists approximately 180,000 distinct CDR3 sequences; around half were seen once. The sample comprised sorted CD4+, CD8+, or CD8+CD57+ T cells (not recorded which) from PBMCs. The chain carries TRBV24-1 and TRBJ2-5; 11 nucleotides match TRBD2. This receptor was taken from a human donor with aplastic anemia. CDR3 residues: CATSASGRETQYF. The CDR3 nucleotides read TGTGCCACCAGTGCTAGCGGGAGGGAGACCCAGTACTTC.